This TCR beta chain was retrieved from a study of T cell repertoires in cytomegalovirus infection (dated by TCRdb to the late 2010s). Concerning the study at large: Alongside well-studied HLA-B-restricted epitopes, the peptide stimulations were aimed at recently identified HLA-C-restricted CMV epitopes, whose presentation resists viral immunomodulation. Because public TCR beta signatures pointed to carriage of CMV infection together with the matching HLA type, the HLA type of each donor mattered for the analysis. The paper's findings and limits, for the study overall: The ex vivo response was dominated by HLA-C-restricted CMV-specific TCR beta clonotypes, which also provided the single most frequent clonotype in two of eight donors. Carriers of CMV infection plus the relevant HLA type were discriminated by the cumulative frequency of public TCR beta family members in the study cohort and in an independent roughly 340-donor cohort.

Per the germline V gene, MDHEN is the CDR1 and SYDVKM is the CDR2. Taken from cysteine to phenylalanine, the CDR3 has 15 residues. The retained sequence is limited to the CDR3, 45 bases, with the frame set at the first base. Trimming removed 1 base from V and 0 bases from J, leaving 7 bases between the germline ends. This clonotype occurred a few times. Its antigen remains undetermined. No much larger clone exists at a distance of one base, and base qualities are not known. The listed sequencing device is Illumina HiSeq 1500. TCRdb ran its own pipeline on the public reads, namely fastp trimming at Q25 and MiXCR clone calling, and kept in-frame beta chains. Every entry covers one CDR3 protein and lists the most common genes and DNA from its rows. This sample holds some 920,000 distinct CDR3 sequences; about a third were observed only once. Over 12% of the sample rests with the top ten. Taken with the paper, the label for treatment or condition translates to: in vitro stimulation with specific CMV peptide epitopes to enrich CMV-specific T cells.

The chain links TRBV28 with TRBJ1-5; the D gene lacks a confident call. The sequenced sample was cultured CD8+ T cells from PBMCs, obtained from culture after CMV antigen stimulation. This TCR was recovered from a human donor in good health (CMV status not recorded). Some clones in this sample may be carry-over from other donors' samples. The CDR3 has the sequence CASSLSEYSNQPQHF. The nucleotides are TGTGCCAGCAGTTTATCCGAATATAGCAATCAGCCCCAGCATTTT.